This TCR beta chain is drawn from a study of vaccination and CD4 T cells after COVID-19. Treatment denoted: roughly ten-day PBMC culture with coronavirus spike peptide pools or control peptides (ViraFEST assay). Cell culture was performed with two million PBMCs per well in the presence of 9 to 10 IU/ml IL-2 and around 9 ug/ml peptide pools. There are 14 residues in the CDR3. Germline CDR1 and CDR2: MNHNS and SASEGT. The V gene lost 2 bases and the J gene lost 5 bases, with 12 bases spanning the gap. Study conclusions and caveats: The median count of SARS-CoV-2-reactive clonotypes rose from 21 to 38, not significantly.

This clonotype was counted a few times. The target antigen is unknown. The Oncomine TCR Beta short-read assay sequenced DNA from cultured CD4+ T cells. TCRdb fed the PCR reads into MiXCR, producing one record per CDR3 protein. The repertoire holds approximately 12,000 distinct CDR3 sequences, 30% seen once, with around 24% in the top ten. This chain connects TRBV6-1 to TRBJ1-1; tentatively, D is TRBD1 (5 bases). The sample consisted of cultured CD4+ T cells from blood. The TCR originated in a human donor with COVID-19. The CDR3 protein is CASSENFGGTEAFF. In DNA, the CDR3 is TGTGCCAGCAGTGAAAACTTTGGGGGAACTGAAGCTTTCTTT.